Given below is one T cell receptor beta chain in context. The data belong to a study of blood T cell repertoires in COVID-19. The germline CDR1 and CDR2 sequences are SGHTA and FQGNSA. V was trimmed by 2 bases and J by 1 base, leaving 8 bases between them. This CDR3 region has 14 residues. Clones were read by immunoSEQ multiplex PCR, and TCRdb kept only the in-frame ones, dropping some. The repertoire includes about 140,000 clones, 78% of them detected once, and roughly 9.8% sits in the top ten. The sequence came from a man aged 60 to 75 who had recovered from COVID-19. Sample: peripheral blood. The genes are TRBV7-2 and TRBJ1-2; D ambiguous. This CDR3 reads CASSLSEVNYGYTF. The DNA for the CDR3 is TGTGCCAGCAGCTTATCCGAGGTTAACTATGGCTACACCTTC.